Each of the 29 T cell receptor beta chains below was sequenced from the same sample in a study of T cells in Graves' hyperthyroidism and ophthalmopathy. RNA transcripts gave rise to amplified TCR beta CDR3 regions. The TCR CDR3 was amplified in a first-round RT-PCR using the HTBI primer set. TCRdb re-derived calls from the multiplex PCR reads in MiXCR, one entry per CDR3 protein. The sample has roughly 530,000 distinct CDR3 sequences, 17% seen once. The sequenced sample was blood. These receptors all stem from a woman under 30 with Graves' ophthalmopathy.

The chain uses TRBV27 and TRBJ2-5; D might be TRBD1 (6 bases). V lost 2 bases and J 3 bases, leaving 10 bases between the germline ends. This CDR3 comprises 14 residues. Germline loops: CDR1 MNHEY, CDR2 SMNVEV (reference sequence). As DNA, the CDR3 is TGTGCCAGCAGTTTAGGACAGAACAAAGAGACCCAGTACTTC. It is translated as CASSLGQNKETQYF.

The CDR3 DNA sequence: TGTGCCAGCAGCAGCTGGGAGGCCAAAAACATTCAGTACTTC. Residues: CASSSWEAKNIQYF. The rearrangement links TRBV13 to TRBJ2-4; maybe TRBD2 (5 bases). Trimming cost V 5 bases and J 1 base, with 9 bases left between them. Looked up from germline, CDR1 is PRHDT and CDR2 is FYEKMQ (reference sequence). The CDR3 length is 14 residues.

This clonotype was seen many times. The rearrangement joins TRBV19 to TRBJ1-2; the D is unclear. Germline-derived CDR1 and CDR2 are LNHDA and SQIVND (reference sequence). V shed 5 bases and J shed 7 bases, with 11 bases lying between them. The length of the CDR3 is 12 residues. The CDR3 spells CASSDGGFGYTF. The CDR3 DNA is TGTGCCAGTAGTGACGGAGGGTTTGGCTACACCTTC. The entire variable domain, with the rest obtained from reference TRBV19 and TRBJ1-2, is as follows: DGGITQSPKYLFRKEGQNVTLSCEQNLNHDAMYWYRQDPGQGLRLIYYSQIVNDFQKGDIAEGYSVSREKKESFPLTVTSAQKNPTAFYLCASSDGGFGYTFGSGTRLTVV.

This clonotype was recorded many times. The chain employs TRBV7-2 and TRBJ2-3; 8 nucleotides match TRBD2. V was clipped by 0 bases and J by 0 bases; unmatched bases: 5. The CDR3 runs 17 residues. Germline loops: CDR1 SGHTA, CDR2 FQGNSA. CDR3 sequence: CASSLAGTRWSTDTQYF. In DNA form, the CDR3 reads TGTGCCAGCAGCTTAGCTGGGACTAGATGGAGCACAGATACGCAGTATTTT.

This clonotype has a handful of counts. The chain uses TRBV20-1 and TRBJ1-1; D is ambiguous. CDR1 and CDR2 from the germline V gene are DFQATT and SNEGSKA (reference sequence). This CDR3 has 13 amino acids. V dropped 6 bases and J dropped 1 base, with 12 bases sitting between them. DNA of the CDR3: TGCAGTGCCCTCGGAGAGGGGAACACTGAAGCTTTCTTT. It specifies CSALGEGNTEAFF.

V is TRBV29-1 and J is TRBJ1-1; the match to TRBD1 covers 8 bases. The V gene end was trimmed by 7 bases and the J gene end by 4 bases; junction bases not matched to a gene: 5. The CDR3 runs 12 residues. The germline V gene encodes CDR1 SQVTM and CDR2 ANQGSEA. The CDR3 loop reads CSAQGASTEAFF. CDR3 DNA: TGCAGCGCCCAGGGGGCGAGCACTGAAGCTTTCTTT.

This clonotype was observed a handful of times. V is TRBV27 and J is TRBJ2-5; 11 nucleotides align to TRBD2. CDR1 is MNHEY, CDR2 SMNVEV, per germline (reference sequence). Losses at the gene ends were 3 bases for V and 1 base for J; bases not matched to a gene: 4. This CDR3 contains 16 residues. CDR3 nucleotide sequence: TGTGCCAGCAGTTTGGGACTAGCGGAGCCCCAAGAGACCCAGTACTTC. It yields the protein CASSLGLAEPQETQYF.

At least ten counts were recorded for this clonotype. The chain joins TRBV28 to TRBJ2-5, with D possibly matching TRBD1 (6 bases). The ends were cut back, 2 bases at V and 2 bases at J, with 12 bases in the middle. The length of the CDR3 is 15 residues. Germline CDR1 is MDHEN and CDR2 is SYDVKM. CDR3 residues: CASSLRDNRQETQYF. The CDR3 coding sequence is TGTGCCAGCAGTTTAAGGGACAACCGACAAGAGACCCAGTACTTC. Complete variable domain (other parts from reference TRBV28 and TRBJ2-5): DVKVTQSSRYLVKRTGEKVFLECVQDMDHENMFWYRQDPGLGLRLIYFSYDVKMKEKGDIPEGYSVSREKKERFSLILESASTNQTSMYLCASSLRDNRQETQYFGPGTRLLVL.

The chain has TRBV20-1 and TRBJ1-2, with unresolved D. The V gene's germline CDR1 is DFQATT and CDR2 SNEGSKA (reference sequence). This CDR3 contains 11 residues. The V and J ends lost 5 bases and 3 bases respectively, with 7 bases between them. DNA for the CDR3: TGCAGTGCTGCGGGCGACTATGGCTACACCTTC. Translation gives CSAAGDYGYTF.

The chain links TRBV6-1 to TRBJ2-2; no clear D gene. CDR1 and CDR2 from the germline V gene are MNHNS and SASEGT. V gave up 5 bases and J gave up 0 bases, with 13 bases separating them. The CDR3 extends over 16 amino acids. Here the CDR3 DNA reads TGTGCCAGCAGTCCTGCCAGGCCCTCGAACACCGGGGAGCTGTTTTTT. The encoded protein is CASSPARPSNTGELFF.

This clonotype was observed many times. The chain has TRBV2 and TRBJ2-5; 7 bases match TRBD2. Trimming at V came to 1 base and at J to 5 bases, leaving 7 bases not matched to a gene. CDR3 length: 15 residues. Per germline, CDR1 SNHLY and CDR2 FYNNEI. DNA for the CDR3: TGTGCCAGCAGTGAAGTGGGAGGGCCGAGGGAGACCCAGTACTTC. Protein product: CASSEVGGPRETQYF.

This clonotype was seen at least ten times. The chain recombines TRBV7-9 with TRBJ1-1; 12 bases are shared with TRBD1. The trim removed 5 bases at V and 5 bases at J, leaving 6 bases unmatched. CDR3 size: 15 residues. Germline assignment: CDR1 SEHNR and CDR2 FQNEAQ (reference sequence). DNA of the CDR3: TGTGCCAGCAGCCTGGGACAGGGGGCTTATACTGAAGCTTTCTTT. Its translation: CASSLGQGAYTEAFF.

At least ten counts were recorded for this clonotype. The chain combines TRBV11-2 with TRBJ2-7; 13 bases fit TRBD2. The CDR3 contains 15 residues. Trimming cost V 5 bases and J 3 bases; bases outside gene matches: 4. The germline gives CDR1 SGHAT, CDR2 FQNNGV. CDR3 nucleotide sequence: TGTGCCAGCAGCCCCACTAGCGGGAGGGACTACGAGCAGTACTTC. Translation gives CASSPTSGRDYEQYF.

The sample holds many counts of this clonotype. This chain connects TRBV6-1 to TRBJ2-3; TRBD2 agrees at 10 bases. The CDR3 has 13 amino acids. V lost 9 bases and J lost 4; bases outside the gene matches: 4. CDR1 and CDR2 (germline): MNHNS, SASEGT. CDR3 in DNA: TGTGCCAGATCTAGCGGGAGTGCAGATACGCAGTATTTT. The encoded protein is CARSSGSADTQYF.

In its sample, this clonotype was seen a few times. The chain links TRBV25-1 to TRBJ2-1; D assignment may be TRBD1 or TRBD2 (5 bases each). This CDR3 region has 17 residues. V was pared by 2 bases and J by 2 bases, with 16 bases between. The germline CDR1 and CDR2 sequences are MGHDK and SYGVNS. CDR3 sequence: CASSEPNGGDPYNEQFF. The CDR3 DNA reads TGTGCCAGCAGTGAACCCAATGGGGGAGATCCCTACAATGAGCAGTTCTTC. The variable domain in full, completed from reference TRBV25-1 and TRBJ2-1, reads EADIYQTPRYLVIGTGKKITLECSQTMGHDKMYWYQQDPGMELHLIHYSYGVNSTEKGDLSSESTVSRIRTEHFPLTLESARPSHTSQYLCASSEPNGGDPYNEQFFGPGTRLTVL.

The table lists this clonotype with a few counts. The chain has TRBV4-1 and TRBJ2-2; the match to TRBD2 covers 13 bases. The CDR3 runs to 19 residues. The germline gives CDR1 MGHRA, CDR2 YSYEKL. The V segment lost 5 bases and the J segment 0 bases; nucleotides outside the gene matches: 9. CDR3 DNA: TGCGCCAGCAGCAAGACCGGGACTAGCGGGATAGCGAACACCGGGGAGCTGTTTTTT. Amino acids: CASSKTGTSGIANTGELFF.

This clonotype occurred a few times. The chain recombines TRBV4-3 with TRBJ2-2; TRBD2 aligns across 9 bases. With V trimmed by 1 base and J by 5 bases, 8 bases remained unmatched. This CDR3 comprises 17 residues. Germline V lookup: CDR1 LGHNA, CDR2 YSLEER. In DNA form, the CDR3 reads TGCGCCAGCAGCCAAGGCCGTAGGGCGGGAGGGACCGGGGAGCTGTTTTTT. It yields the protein CASSQGRRAGGTGELFF.

This chain's CDR3 is CASSPGLAGGLTDTQYF. The CDR3 DNA is TGTGCCAGCAGCCCAGGACTAGCGGGGGGGCTGACAGATACGCAGTATTTT. The V and J genes are TRBV28 and TRBJ2-3, with 15 bases matching TRBD2. The CDR3 loop spans 17 amino acids. Germline CDR1 is MDHEN and CDR2 is SYDVKM. The V segment lost 6 bases and the J segment 3 bases; nucleotides outside the gene matches: 7.

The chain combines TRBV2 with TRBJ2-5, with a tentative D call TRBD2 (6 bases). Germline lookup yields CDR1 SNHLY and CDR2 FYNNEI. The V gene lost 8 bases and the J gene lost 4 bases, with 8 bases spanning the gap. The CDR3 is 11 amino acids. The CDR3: CASLAVETQYF. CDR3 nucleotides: TGTGCCAGCTTAGCGGTAGAGACCCAGTACTTC.

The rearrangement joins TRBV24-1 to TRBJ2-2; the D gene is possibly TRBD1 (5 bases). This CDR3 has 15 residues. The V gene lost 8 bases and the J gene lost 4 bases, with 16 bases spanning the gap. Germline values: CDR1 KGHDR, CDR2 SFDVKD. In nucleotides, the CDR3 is TGTGCCACCAAAGGGTTGTGGGGCGGCACCGGGGAGCTGTTTTTT. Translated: CATKGLWGGTGELFF.

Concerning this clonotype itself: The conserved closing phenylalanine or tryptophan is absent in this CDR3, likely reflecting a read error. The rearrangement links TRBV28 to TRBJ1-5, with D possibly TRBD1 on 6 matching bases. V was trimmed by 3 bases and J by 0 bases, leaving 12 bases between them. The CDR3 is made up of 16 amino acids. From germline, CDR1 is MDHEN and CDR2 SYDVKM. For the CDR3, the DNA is TGTGCCAGCAGTTTTCGGACAGTCTATAGCAATCAGCCCCAGCATCTT. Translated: CASSFRTVYSNQPQHL.

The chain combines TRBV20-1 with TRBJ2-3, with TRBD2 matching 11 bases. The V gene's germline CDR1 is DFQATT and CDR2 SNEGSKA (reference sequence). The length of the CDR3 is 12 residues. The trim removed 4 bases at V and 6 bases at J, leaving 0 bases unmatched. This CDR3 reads CSATSGGDTQYF. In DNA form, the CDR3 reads TGCAGTGCTACTAGCGGGGGGGATACGCAGTATTTT.

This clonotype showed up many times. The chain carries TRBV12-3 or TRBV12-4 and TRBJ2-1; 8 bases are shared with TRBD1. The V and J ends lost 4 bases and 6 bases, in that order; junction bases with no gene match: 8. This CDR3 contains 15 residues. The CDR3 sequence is CASSSGQGIVNEQFF. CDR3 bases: TGTGCCAGCAGTTCTGGACAGGGAATCGTCAATGAGCAGTTCTTC.

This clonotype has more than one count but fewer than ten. CDR3 sequence: CASSYSSGGGYNEQFF. The DNA of the CDR3 is TGTGCCAGCAGTTACTCGAGCGGGGGGGGATACAATGAGCAGTTCTTC. V and J are TRBV6-5 and TRBJ2-1; 10 nucleotides match TRBD2. The germline V gene encodes CDR1 MNHEY and CDR2 SVGAGI. Trimming removed 0 bases from V and 4 bases from J; junction bases left unmatched: 3. This CDR3 comprises 16 residues.

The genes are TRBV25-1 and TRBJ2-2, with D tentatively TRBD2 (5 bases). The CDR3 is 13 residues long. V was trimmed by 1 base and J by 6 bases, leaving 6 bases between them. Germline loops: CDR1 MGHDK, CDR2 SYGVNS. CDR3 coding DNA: TGTGCCAGCAGTGAATTCGGGGCCGGGGAGCTGTTTTTT. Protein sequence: CASSEFGAGELFF.

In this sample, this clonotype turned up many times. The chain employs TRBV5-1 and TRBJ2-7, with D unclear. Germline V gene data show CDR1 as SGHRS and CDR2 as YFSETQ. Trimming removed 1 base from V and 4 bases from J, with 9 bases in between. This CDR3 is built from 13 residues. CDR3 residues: CASSLTSDYEQYF. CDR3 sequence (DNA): TGCGCCAGCAGCTTGACATCTGATTACGAGCAGTACTTC.

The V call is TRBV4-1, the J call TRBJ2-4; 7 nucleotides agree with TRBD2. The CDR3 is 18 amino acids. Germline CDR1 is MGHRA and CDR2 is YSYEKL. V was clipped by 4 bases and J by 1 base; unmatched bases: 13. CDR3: CASSPQVLRERAKNIQYF. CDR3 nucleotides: TGCGCCAGCAGCCCCCAGGTTTTGCGGGAGCGGGCCAAAAACATTCAGTACTTC.

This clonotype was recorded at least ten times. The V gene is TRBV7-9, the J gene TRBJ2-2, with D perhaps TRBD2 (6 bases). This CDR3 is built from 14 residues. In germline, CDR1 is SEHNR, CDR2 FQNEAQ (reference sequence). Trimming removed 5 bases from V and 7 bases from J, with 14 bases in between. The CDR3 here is CASSVSGANGELFF. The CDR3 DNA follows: TGTGCCAGCAGCGTCTCGGGAGCCAACGGGGAGCTGTTTTTT.

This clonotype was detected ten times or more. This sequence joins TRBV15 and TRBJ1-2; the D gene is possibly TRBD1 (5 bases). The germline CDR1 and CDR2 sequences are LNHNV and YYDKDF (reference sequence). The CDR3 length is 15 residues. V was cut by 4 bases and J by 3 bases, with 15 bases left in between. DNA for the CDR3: TGTGCCACCAGCACGAGAGGGGAGGCCTACTATGGCTACACCTTC. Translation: CATSTRGEAYYGYTF.